These 19 T cell receptor beta chains came from one sample sequenced in a study of spatial heterogeneity in lung cancer. The time point is: blood at routine non-recurrence follow-up after resection. Each CDR3 protein gets one entry after TCRdb re-called the 5' RACE reads with MiXCR. In the table there are roughly 70,000 distinct CDR3 sequences, around 8.9% of which are singletons. Sample: PBMCs, taken at follow-up. Receptor source: a female donor with early-stage non-small cell lung cancer.

This clonotype was observed at least ten times. This rearrangement joins TRBV19 to TRBJ2-1; 9 bases align to TRBD2. The germline CDR1 and CDR2 sequences are LNHDA and SQIVND (reference sequence). The junction had 3 bases not matched to a gene; V was cut back by 9 bases and J by 0 bases. CDR3 length: 14 amino acids. CDR3 residues: CASGSGSSYNEQFF. CDR3 bases: TGTGCCAGCGGTAGCGGGAGCTCCTACAATGAGCAGTTCTTC.

This clonotype was found many times. This chain uses TRBV7-2 with TRBJ2-1; no clear D gene. Trimming removed 0 bases from V and 0 bases from J, with 6 bases in between. The CDR3 covers 15 residues. Germline V gives CDR1 SGHTA, CDR2 FQGNSA. The CDR3 loop is CASSLAKSSYNEQFF. CDR3 sequence (DNA): TGTGCCAGCAGCTTAGCGAAGAGCTCCTACAATGAGCAGTTCTTC.

This clonotype was detected many times. This chain links TRBV28 with TRBJ2-5, with no clear D. The germline gives CDR1 MDHEN, CDR2 SYDVKM. V was clipped by 6 bases and J by 2 bases, with 13 bases between them. The CDR3 runs to 14 residues. This chain's CDR3 is CASSLDRPQETQYF. The DNA for the CDR3 is TGTGCCAGCAGCCTGGACCGCCCTCAAGAGACCCAGTACTTC.

This clonotype was counted many times. The chain couples TRBV6-1 to TRBJ1-2; D unclear. This CDR3 region has 15 residues. Germline V gene data show CDR1 as MNHNS and CDR2 as SASEGT. V shed 3 bases and J shed 0 bases, with 11 bases lying between them. CDR3: CASSDRQSTNYGYTF. As DNA, the CDR3 is TGTGCCAGCAGTGATCGCCAGTCAACTAACTATGGCTACACCTTC.

This clonotype was seen a handful of times. V is TRBV2 and J is TRBJ2-1; TRBD1 agrees at 8 bases. Germline V gene lookup returns CDR1 SNHLY and CDR2 FYNNEI. J lost 4 bases, V lost 10 bases, and 6 bases had no gene match. The CDR3 covers 13 residues. This CDR3 reads CATARGQYNEQFF. The CDR3 bases are TGTGCCACCGCCAGGGGGCAGTACAATGAGCAGTTCTTC. The full variable domain, rest sourced from reference TRBV2 and TRBJ2-1, is EPEVTQTPSHQVTQMGQEVILRCVPISNHLYFYWYRQILGQKVEFLVSFYNNEISEKSEIFDDQFSVERPDGSNFTLKIRSTKLEDSAMYFCATARGQYNEQFFGPGTRLTVL.

This clonotype was seen ten or more times. This chain links TRBV27 with TRBJ2-1, with D hard to call. The CDR3 is 11 amino acids. V lost 4 bases to trimming and J lost 5 bases, with 3 bases between them. Germline lookup yields CDR1 MNHEY and CDR2 SMNVEV (reference sequence). The CDR3 loop reads CASSYHNEQFF. The CDR3 DNA is TGTGCCAGCAGTTACCACAATGAGCAGTTCTTC.

This clonotype was seen a few times. The genes are TRBV20-1 and TRBJ1-1; 10 nucleotides line up with TRBD1. The CDR3 spans 15 residues. The junction had 7 bases not matched to a gene; V was cut back by 2 bases and J by 4 bases. Germline V CDR1 and CDR2: DFQATT, SNEGSKA (reference sequence). CDR3 bases: TGCAGTGCTAGAACGACAGGGGGCGAGTCCACTGAAGCTTTCTTT. Protein sequence: CSARTTGGESTEAFF.

The chain links TRBV5-6 to TRBJ1-1; possibly TRBD1 for D (5 bases). Germline CDR1 and CDR2: SGHDT and YYEEEE. The CDR3 spans 14 residues. Trimming removed 1 base from V and 0 bases from J, with 7 bases in between. The CDR3 region is CASSLWGVNTEAFF. Here the CDR3 DNA reads TGTGCCAGCAGCTTGTGGGGGGTGAACACTGAAGCTTTCTTT.

The CDR3 coding sequence is TGTGCCAGCAGATCCTCCGGGGGCTATGGAAACACCATATATTTT. Encoded protein: CASRSSGGYGNTIYF. This chain connects TRBV6-5 to TRBJ1-3; possibly TRBD1 for D (6 bases). The CDR3 sequence is 15 residues long. CDR1 and CDR2 (germline): MNHEY, SVGAGI. Trimming stripped 6 bases from V and 3 bases from J, with 15 bases between.

This clonotype was picked up many times. The V call is TRBV28, the J call TRBJ2-5; D might be TRBD1 (6 bases). From germline, CDR1 is MDHEN and CDR2 SYDVKM. V lost 8 bases to trimming and J lost 10 bases, with 26 bases between them. The CDR3 has 15 amino acids. As DNA, the CDR3 is TGTGCCAGCTGTCTACCAGGGGCAGCGGCTCAGAGCCAGTACTTC. Its protein product is CASCLPGAAAQSQYF.

In its sample, this clonotype was seen a few times. This chain joins TRBV20-1 and TRBJ2-7; D remains ambiguous. The CDR3 consists of 14 residues. CDR1 DFQATT and CDR2 SNEGSKA come from the germline V gene (reference sequence). V was cut by 1 base and J by 12 bases, with 22 bases left in between. In nucleotides, the CDR3 is TGCAGTGCTAGAGGTGCGGAGAGAGGTGACCTAGGGTACTTC. It is translated as CSARGAERGDLGYF.

This clonotype was found many times. This sequence joins TRBV6-6 and TRBJ2-2; a possible D gene is TRBD2 (6 bases). V was cut by 11 bases and J by 5 bases, with 9 bases left in between. The CDR3 covers 11 residues. Germline V gene sequence: CDR1 MNHNY, CDR2 SVGAGI (reference sequence). CDR3 in DNA: TGTGCCGCCGGGAGAACCGGGGAGCTGTTTTTT. The encoded protein is CAAGRTGELFF.

This clonotype has a handful of counts. The DNA of the CDR3 is TGTGCCAGCAGAGCCGGGACAGGGCTCATCCATGAGCAGTTCTTC. This sequence encodes CASRAGTGLIHEQFF. The V and J genes are TRBV2 and TRBJ2-1; 9 bases are shared with TRBD1. J was trimmed by 8 bases and V by 6 bases; bases with no gene match: 11. This CDR3 comprises 15 residues. The germline V gene encodes CDR1 SNHLY and CDR2 FYNNEI.

This clonotype was seen once. The V and J genes are TRBV5-1 and TRBJ1-4; D gene ambiguous. Germline V gene lookup returns CDR1 SGHRS and CDR2 YFSETQ. Between the trimmed V and J ends, which lost 4 bases and 5 bases, there was a span of 15 bases. The CDR3 totals 15 residues. CDR3 nucleotides: TGCGCCAGCAGCCCCCTTATGGGGAGCAATGAAAAACTGTTTTTT. Translated: CASSPLMGSNEKLFF. Using reference TRBV5-1 and TRBJ1-4 for the parts outside the CDR3, the full variable domain is KAGVTQTPRYLIKTRGQQVTLSCSPISGHRSVSWYQQTPGQGLQFLFEYFSETQRNKGNFPGRFSGRQFSNSRSEMNVSTLELGDSALYLCASSPLMGSNEKLFFGSGTQLSVL.

The table lists this clonotype with many counts. Here the CDR3 reads CASSPLGGTAPYEQYF. CDR3 DNA sequence: TGTGCCAGCTCACCTCTTGGCGGGACAGCACCCTACGAGCAGTACTTC. The chain carries TRBV18 and TRBJ2-7; TRBD1 might be the D (7 bases). Trimming took 3 bases from V and 2 from J, leaving 17 bases between them. There are 16 residues in the CDR3. The V gene's germline CDR1 is KGHSH and CDR2 LQKENI.

This clonotype was seen ten or more times. The genes are TRBV9 and TRBJ1-1; D might be TRBD1 (6 bases). V shed 0 bases and J shed 9 bases, with 18 bases lying between them. The CDR3 sequence is 15 residues long. Germline V lookup: CDR1 SGDLS, CDR2 YYNGEE. DNA for the CDR3: TGTGCCAGCAGCGTAGCCACAGGGCAAGCTGAAAAAGCTTTCTTT. Translating it yields CASSVATGQAEKAFF. The whole variable domain, filled in from reference TRBV9 and TRBJ1-1, reads DSGVTQTPKHLITATGQRVTLRCSPRSGDLSVYWYQQSLDQGLQFLIQYYNGEERAKGNILERFSAQQFPDLHSELNLSSLELGDSALYFCASSVATGQAEKAFFGQGTRLTVV.

This clonotype was observed at least ten times. The CDR3 region is CASVRIAGGVNEQFF. The DNA for the CDR3 is TGCGCCAGCGTGAGGATCGCGGGAGGCGTCAATGAGCAGTTCTTC. The rearrangement joins TRBV10-2 to TRBJ2-1; the match to TRBD2 covers 8 bases. With V trimmed by 8 bases and J by 6 bases, 12 bases remained unmatched. This CDR3 region has 15 residues. Germline-derived CDR1 and CDR2 are WSHSY and SAAADI.

This clonotype was counted at least ten times. CDR3 residues: CASSLASLKYEQYF. The DNA for the CDR3 is TGTGCCAGCAGCTTAGCGAGTCTGAAATACGAGCAGTACTTC. This chain uses TRBV7-9 with TRBJ2-7; D call uncertain. V lost 0 bases, J lost 4 bases, and 10 bases lay in between. The CDR3 has 14 amino acids. Germline V gives CDR1 SEHNR, CDR2 FQNEAQ (reference sequence).

The V and J genes are TRBV7-2 and TRBJ1-2; D call uncertain. CDR1 is SGHTA, CDR2 FQGNSA, per germline. This CDR3 is built from 14 residues. V was trimmed by 1 base and J by 0 bases, leaving 6 bases between them. The CDR3 reads CASSLVPSNYGYTF. CDR3 coding DNA: TGTGCCAGCAGCTTAGTTCCGTCTAACTATGGCTACACCTTC.